This TCR beta chain was profiled in a study of cytomegalovirus exposure and HLA in healthy donors. Whole-study context: Early release data held 75 million to 100 million unique TCRs from HLA-typed donors.

60 Vbeta and 13 Jbeta primers were used in PCR. This table comes from immunoSEQ multiplex PCR, and its TCRdb copy is limited to in-frame clones, with some not included. The sample has approximately 150,000 clones, nearly 80% seen once. The CDR3 is made up of 16 amino acids. The V and J ends lost 2 bases and 5 bases respectively, with 13 bases between them. Germline CDR1 and CDR2: KGHSY and FQNENV. This TCR was sampled from a woman in her thirties or forties in good health and CMV-seronegative. The chain is built from TRBV16 and TRBJ1-6; D is uncertain. Sequencing was done on a sample of PBMCs. CDR3 region: CASSQQDTGNNSPLHF. The DNA for the CDR3 is TGTGCCAGCAGCCAACAAGATACGGGTAATAATTCACCCCTCCACTTT.